The 25 T cell receptor beta chains given below trace back to one sample, sequenced in a study of T cells in Graves' hyperthyroidism and ophthalmopathy. Amplification of TCR beta CDR3 regions was performed using RNA transcripts as template. TCR CDR3 underwent first-round RT-PCR with the HTBI primer set. Using its own MiXCR run on the multiplex PCR reads, TCRdb lists one record per CDR3 protein. Counted here are 300,000 to 450,000 distinct CDR3 sequences, 25% occurring once; the ten biggest clones make up more than 60%. The sequencing sample was made of blood. Source of these receptors: a man over 45 with Graves' hyperthyroidism.

The chain uses TRBV11-2 and TRBJ2-5; D not certain. The CDR3 consists of 17 residues. In germline, CDR1 is SGHAT, CDR2 FQNNGV. Trimming removed 5 bases at V and 6 bases at J, with 25 bases between. The CDR3 here is CASSQVSETDGMKTQYF. CDR3 nucleotides: TGTGCCAGCAGCCAAGTCAGCGAAACTGATGGCATGAAGACCCAGTACTTC.

This clonotype was picked up many times. The chain recombines TRBV3-1 with TRBJ1-2, with 7 bases lining up with TRBD1. CDR1 and CDR2 from the germline V gene are LGHDT and YNNKEL (reference sequence). The junction had 5 bases not matched to a gene; V was cut back by 3 bases and J by 4 bases. The CDR3 sequence is 14 residues long. The CDR3 is CASSQGQKAYGYTF. Written as DNA, the CDR3 is TGTGCCAGCAGCCAGGGACAGAAGGCCTATGGCTACACCTTC.

This clonotype was counted at least ten times. The rearrangement uses TRBV5-5 and TRBJ2-3; 10 bases match TRBD1. Per the germline V gene, CDR1 is SGHKS and CDR2 is YYEKEE (reference sequence). The CDR3 is made up of 15 amino acids. V was clipped by 4 bases and J by 5 bases; unmatched bases: 7. CDR3 sequence (DNA): TGTGCCAGCAGCGACAGGGGGCAAAGAGTAGATACGCAGTATTTT. Its protein is CASSDRGQRVDTQYF.

This clonotype was counted ten times or more. The V gene is TRBV28, the J gene TRBJ2-5; TRBD1 is a possible D gene (6 bases). The CDR3 covers 15 residues. Germline V lookup: CDR1 MDHEN, CDR2 SYDVKM. Trimming removed 4 bases at V and 1 base at J, with 13 bases between. The CDR3 DNA sequence: TGTGCCAGCAGTTCCACCCGGACAGTCCAAGAGACCCAGTACTTC. The encoded protein is CASSSTRTVQETQYF.

In DNA, the CDR3 is TGTGCCAGCAGTTTAACAGGAGCCTATAATTCACCCCTCCACTTT. Amino acid sequence: CASSLTGAYNSPLHF. This chain joins TRBV27 and TRBJ1-6; perhaps TRBD1 as D (5 bases). CDR3 size: 15 residues. The germline V gene encodes CDR1 MNHEY and CDR2 SMNVEV (reference sequence). The V and J ends lost 2 bases and 2 bases respectively, with 7 bases between them.

Only one count was recorded for this clonotype. A single base is all that separates this from a far larger clone, so a read error is likely. The chain combines TRBV12-3 or TRBV12-4 with TRBJ2-7; D remains unclear. The CDR3 is made up of 13 amino acids. DNA of the CDR3: TGTGCCAGCAGTTTAGGCCTGACCTACGGGCAGTACTTC. It specifies CASSLGLTYGQYF.

This rearrangement joins TRBV30 to TRBJ2-7; 12 bases agree with TRBD1. After removal of 4 bases from V and 3 bases from J, the junction contained 4 bases not matched to a gene. The CDR3 length is 14 residues. The germline V gene encodes CDR1 GTSNPN and CDR2 SVGIG (reference sequence). The CDR3 nucleotides are TGTGCCTGGATGGGGACAGGGGGCTTCTACGAGCAGTACTTC. Translating gives CAWMGTGGFYEQYF.

This clonotype was seen many times. V usage is TRBV9 and J usage is TRBJ2-3; 11 nucleotides match TRBD2. The CDR3 extends over 15 amino acids. Looked up from germline, CDR1 is SGDLS and CDR2 is YYNGEE. Unmatched junction bases numbered 3, after V lost 2 bases and J lost 4 bases. The CDR3 loop is CASSVTSGMADTQYF. In DNA form, the CDR3 reads TGTGCCAGCAGCGTGACTAGCGGGATGGCAGATACGCAGTATTTT.

This clonotype was seen a few times. The CDR3 sequence is CATSDPAGGNYNEQFF. The CDR3 region has the DNA TGTGCCACCAGTGACCCAGCGGGAGGCAACTACAATGAGCAGTTCTTC. The J gene is TRBJ2-1, the V gene TRBV24-1; 9 positions match TRBD2. The V gene's germline CDR1 is KGHDR and CDR2 SFDVKD. J was trimmed by 3 bases and V by 4 bases; bases with no gene match: 6. The CDR3 consists of 16 residues.

This clonotype was recorded many times. This chain joins TRBV13 and TRBJ2-7; 7 bases agree with TRBD1. V dropped 5 bases and J dropped 2; count of bases not matched to a gene: 6. Germline V CDR1 and CDR2: PRHDT, FYEKMQ (reference sequence). The CDR3 contains 14 residues. CDR3 DNA sequence: TGTGCCAGCAGCCAAGACAGGGCCCCCTACGAGCAGTACTTC. Translated, it gives CASSQDRAPYEQYF.

In its sample, this clonotype was seen a few times. The rearrangement links TRBV20-1 to TRBJ2-3; D call uncertain. V lost 0 bases to trimming and J lost 1 base, with 11 bases between them. This CDR3 comprises 15 residues. The germline V gene encodes CDR1 DFQATT and CDR2 SNEGSKA (reference sequence). The chain's CDR3 is CSARDGKFRTDTQYF. CDR3 in DNA: TGCAGTGCTAGAGATGGTAAATTCCGCACAGATACGCAGTATTTT.

This clonotype was counted ten times or more. The CDR3 is CASSLGRRTTKNIQYF. The CDR3 DNA sequence: TGTGCCAGCAGCTTAGGCCGTCGGACTACCAAAAACATTCAGTACTTC. The gene calls are TRBV11-2 and TRBJ2-4; the D gene is possibly TRBD2 (6 bases). The V gene's germline CDR1 is SGHAT and CDR2 FQNNGV. The CDR3 has 16 residues. V dropped 1 base and J dropped 2 bases, with 12 bases sitting between them.

The chain employs TRBV12-3 or TRBV12-4 and TRBJ1-1, with a tentative D call TRBD1 (6 bases). V lost 5 bases and J 0 bases, leaving 13 bases between the germline ends. The CDR3 covers 15 residues. This CDR3 is CASSGHRDMNTEAFF. In DNA, the CDR3 is TGTGCCAGCAGTGGCCACAGGGACATGAACACTGAAGCTTTCTTT.

This clonotype has only a few counts. The rearrangement joins TRBV20-1 to TRBJ2-7; 10 bases match TRBD2. Germline V gene data show CDR1 as DFQATT and CDR2 as SNEGSKA (reference sequence). This CDR3 is built from 15 residues. Trimming took 0 bases from V and 2 from J; bases not matched to a gene: 4. The CDR3 loop reads CSARDQAGGTYEQYF. The CDR3 bases are TGCAGTGCTAGAGACCAAGCGGGAGGGACCTACGAGCAGTACTTC.

The genes are TRBV5-1 and TRBJ2-1; 8 bases are shared with TRBD1. This CDR3 has 17 amino acids. Per the germline V gene, CDR1 is SGHRS and CDR2 is YFSETQ. V lost 5 bases to trimming and J lost 3 bases; unmatched junction nucleotides: 13. The CDR3 DNA sequence: TGCGCCAGCAGTGAGAAGAGTGGACAGGGCCTCTACAATGAGCAGTTCTTC. Translation gives CASSEKSGQGLYNEQFF.

V gene TRBV3-1 combines with J gene TRBJ2-3; D remains unclear. This CDR3 has 12 residues. The germline V gene has CDR1 LGHDT and CDR2 YNNKEL (reference sequence). V was shortened by 2 bases and J by 4 bases, with 4 bases between the two germline ends. The DNA for the CDR3 is TGTGCCAGCAGCCAAAGCCCAGATACGCAGTATTTT. This encodes CASSQSPDTQYF.

The chain joins TRBV5-1 to TRBJ2-5; D is undetermined. Germline CDR1 is SGHRS and CDR2 is YFSETQ. The ends were cut back, 4 bases at V and 5 bases at J, with 15 bases in the middle. This CDR3 spans 14 amino acids. The CDR3 here is CASSASWVRETQYF. In DNA, the CDR3 is TGCGCCAGCAGCGCAAGCTGGGTTCGTGAGACCCAGTACTTC.

V is TRBV19 and J is TRBJ2-2; D uncertain. The CDR3 totals 12 residues. Germline CDR1 and CDR2: LNHDA and SQIVND (reference sequence). V gave up 3 bases and J gave up 6 bases, with 5 bases separating them. CDR3 DNA: TGTGCCAGTAGTATGGACCCCGGGGAGCTGTTTTTT. Its translation: CASSMDPGELFF.

The sample holds many counts of this clonotype. The genes are TRBV3-1 and TRBJ2-3, with D unresolved. The CDR3 length is 17 residues. In germline, CDR1 is LGHDT, CDR2 YNNKEL (reference sequence). V gave up 0 bases and J gave up 6 bases, with 19 bases separating them. The CDR3 region has the DNA TGTGCCAGCAGCCAAGATCGGTTGGTAGTATCGAGGGATACGCAGTATTTT. This sequence encodes CASSQDRLVVSRDTQYF.

This clonotype has a handful of counts. V usage is TRBV14 and J usage is TRBJ2-3, with 11 bases fitting TRBD2. The CDR3 sequence is 17 residues long. V was pared by 0 bases and J by 2 bases, with 4 bases of the junction left unmatched. Germline CDR1 SGHDN, CDR2 FVKESK. The CDR3 here is CASSQDLAGGYTDTQYF. The CDR3 DNA sequence: TGTGCCAGCAGCCAAGACCTAGCGGGAGGCTACACAGATACGCAGTATTTT. The whole variable domain, filled in from reference TRBV14 and TRBJ2-3, reads EAGVTQFPSHSVIEKGQTVTLRCDPISGHDNLYWYRRVMGKEIKFLLHFVKESKQDESGMPNNRFLAERTGGTYSTLKVQPAELEDSGVYFCASSQDLAGGYTDTQYFGPGTRLTVL.

For this clonotype: Given a much more abundant clone one base away, this may be a read error. The chain recombines TRBV20-1 with TRBJ2-5, with 12 bases fitting TRBD2. The CDR3 has 18 residues. V was pared by 3 bases and J by 4 bases, with 15 bases of the junction left unmatched. Germline V lookup: CDR1 DFQATT, CDR2 SNEGSKA (reference sequence). The CDR3: CSASTFSTSGGGRETQYF. In DNA form, the CDR3 reads TGCAGTGCTAGTACTTTCTCGACTAGCGGGGGAGGAAGAGAGACCCAGTACTTC.

This clonotype appeared a few times. The chain links TRBV12-3 or TRBV12-4 to TRBJ2-7; tentatively, D is TRBD1 (6 bases). Trimming stripped 4 bases from V and 6 bases from J, with 7 bases between. The CDR3 totals 11 residues. CDR3 region: CASSSGVEQYF. The CDR3 DNA reads as TGTGCCAGCAGTTCAGGGGTCGAGCAGTACTTC.

J is TRBJ1-1 and V is TRBV30; no definite D call. The V end was cut by 0 bases, the J end by 7 bases, with 6 bases between. Germline V lookup: CDR1 GTSNPN, CDR2 SVGIG (reference sequence). The CDR3 extends over 11 amino acids. The CDR3 spells CAWSVPGEAFF. The CDR3 DNA reads as TGTGCCTGGAGTGTTCCGGGTGAAGCTTTCTTT.

The chain is built from TRBV7-6 and TRBJ1-2; the D gene is possibly TRBD1 (5 bases). The germline V gene encodes CDR1 SGHVS and CDR2 FNYEAQ. CDR3 length: 13 residues. Trimming took 1 base from V and 3 from J, leaving 6 bases between them. This CDR3 is CASSLEGHYGYTF. Here the CDR3 DNA reads TGTGCCAGCAGCTTAGAGGGGCACTATGGCTACACCTTC.

The CDR3 sequence is CSVSPSATYEQYF. As DNA, the CDR3 is TGCAGCGTTTCTCCTAGCGCAACCTACGAGCAGTACTTC. The chain carries TRBV29-1 and TRBJ2-7; D is possibly TRBD2 (6 bases). Germline V CDR1 and CDR2: SQVTM, ANQGSEA. Between the trimmed V and J ends, which lost 5 bases and 2 bases, there was a span of 13 bases. The CDR3 covers 13 residues.